This T cell receptor beta chain emerged from a study of cytomegalovirus exposure and HLA in healthy donors. With 60 Vbeta and 13 Jbeta primers, the PCR was carried out. Clones were sequenced by immunoSEQ multiplex PCR, and TCRdb holds only the in-frame ones, with some missing. Found here are about 170,000 clones; the top ten clones hold less than 0.95%. The V and J ends lost 4 bases and 0 bases, in that order; junction bases with no gene match: 4. CDR3 length: 16 residues. Germline V gene data show CDR1 as LGHNT and CDR2 as FRNRAP. The sequence was collected from a woman under 30 in good health and CMV-seropositive. The sequenced sample consisted of PBMCs. The chain recombines TRBV12-5 with TRBJ2-2; 8 positions match TRBD1. The CDR3 sequence: CASGYRGFTNTGELFF. The CDR3 DNA is TGTGCTAGTGGTTACAGGGGGTTTACGAACACCGGGGAGCTGTTTTTT.